The 10 T cell receptor beta chains given below trace back to one sample, sequenced in a study of T cells after yellow fever vaccination. From the 5' RACE reads, TCRdb called clonotypes with MiXCR, one entry per CDR3 protein. The repertoire has about 210,000 distinct CDR3 sequences, approximately 3% of them found once; the top ten carry 3.2%. The sample was CD4+ T cells sorted from PBMCs, taken 10 days after the yellow fever booster vaccination. These receptors were collected from a man aged 18 to 29 who received the YFV17D yellow fever vaccine.

The J gene is TRBJ2-2, the V gene TRBV12-3 or TRBV12-4; possibly TRBD2 for D (6 bases). Trimming took 2 bases from V and 5 from J, leaving 12 bases between them. CDR3 size: 15 residues. As DNA, the CDR3 is TGTGCCAGCAGTTTACTAGGCGGGACGACCGGGGAGCTGTTTTTT. This encodes CASSLLGGTTGELFF.

J is TRBJ2-7 and V is TRBV3-1; 7 bases are a match to TRBD1. The germline gives CDR1 LGHDT, CDR2 YNNKEL (reference sequence). With 4 bases clipped from V and 4 bases from J, the junction kept 13 bases outside the gene matches. The CDR3 is 16 residues long. CDR3 in amino acids: CASSLGVAQGVYEQYF. As DNA, the CDR3 is TGTGCCAGCAGCCTCGGGGTGGCCCAGGGGGTTTACGAGCAGTACTTC.

This clonotype was recorded a few times. The rearrangement uses TRBV3-1 and TRBJ2-7, with D maybe TRBD2 (5 bases). In germline, CDR1 is LGHDT, CDR2 YNNKEL (reference sequence). V lost 3 bases and J 2 bases, leaving 17 bases between the germline ends. The CDR3 sequence is 16 residues long. This CDR3 is CASSHRRSGPAYEQYF. The CDR3 DNA follows: TGTGCCAGCAGCCACCGGAGGTCTGGGCCGGCCTACGAGCAGTACTTC.

This clonotype was detected ten times or more. This rearrangement joins TRBV12-3 or TRBV12-4 to TRBJ2-2; D might be TRBD1 or TRBD2, each matching 5 bases. V was pared by 7 bases and J by 9 bases, with 15 bases between. The CDR3 is 13 residues long. The CDR3 is CASTTSGGRELFF. The CDR3 DNA is TGTGCCAGCACCACCTCTGGGGGAAGGGAGCTGTTTTTT.

This clonotype was seen at least ten times. This chain links TRBV27 with TRBJ2-2; D is undetermined. Germline CDR1 is MNHEY and CDR2 is SMNVEV (reference sequence). V was trimmed by 3 bases and J by 4 bases, leaving 3 bases between them. The CDR3 length is 12 residues. The CDR3 sequence: CASSFFTGELFF. The CDR3 bases are TGTGCCAGCAGTTTTTTCACCGGGGAGCTGTTTTTT.

The V and J genes are TRBV10-3 and TRBJ1-3; D perhaps matches TRBD1 (5 bases). Germline assignment: CDR1 ENHRY and CDR2 SYGVKD. CDR3 length: 15 amino acids. Trimming shortened V by 6 bases and J by 0 bases, and 12 bases separated the two germline ends. The CDR3 nucleotides are TGTGCCATCAGCTTAGGGGTAAACTCTGGAAACACCATATATTTT. This encodes CAISLGVNSGNTIYF.

This clonotype was recorded many times. The genes are TRBV6-2 or TRBV6-3 and TRBJ2-7; tentatively, D is TRBD1 (6 bases). The V gene lost 2 bases and the J gene lost 1 base, with 9 bases spanning the gap. Germline V gives CDR1 MNHEY, CDR2 SVGEGT. This CDR3 region has 14 residues. The CDR3 sequence is CASSYQGQSYEQYF. CDR3 nucleotides: TGTGCCAGCAGTTACCAAGGACAGTCCTACGAGCAGTACTTC.

This clonotype has more than one count but fewer than ten. The chain carries TRBV4-2 and TRBJ2-7; D is unresolved. Germline values: CDR1 LGHNA, CDR2 YNFKEQ. The V end was cut by 2 bases, the J end by 3 bases, with 11 bases between. The CDR3 loop spans 14 amino acids. The CDR3 here is CASSQIGPHYEQYF. CDR3 DNA sequence: TGTGCCAGCAGCCAAATCGGGCCTCACTACGAGCAGTACTTC.

This clonotype was counted a few times. The chain is built from TRBV6-2 or TRBV6-3 and TRBJ2-4; D might be TRBD1 or TRBD2, each matching 5 bases. The CDR3 spans 17 residues. Trimming took off 5 bases at V and 0 bases at J, with 17 bases between the two ends. Per the germline V gene, CDR1 is MNHEY and CDR2 is SVGEGT. This chain's CDR3 is CASSNTGTYVAKNIQYF. CDR3 bases: TGTGCCAGCAGTAATACCGGGACGTACGTAGCCAAAAACATTCAGTACTTC.

The V gene is TRBV27, the J gene TRBJ2-3; 13 bases are a match to TRBD2. The CDR3 contains 17 residues. V was clipped by 5 bases and J by 5 bases; unmatched bases: 10. Per germline, CDR1 MNHEY and CDR2 SMNVEV (reference sequence). CDR3 amino acids: CASSLPRTSGGLDTQYF. CDR3 DNA sequence: TGTGCCAGCAGTCTCCCGAGGACTAGCGGGGGATTAGATACGCAGTATTTT.